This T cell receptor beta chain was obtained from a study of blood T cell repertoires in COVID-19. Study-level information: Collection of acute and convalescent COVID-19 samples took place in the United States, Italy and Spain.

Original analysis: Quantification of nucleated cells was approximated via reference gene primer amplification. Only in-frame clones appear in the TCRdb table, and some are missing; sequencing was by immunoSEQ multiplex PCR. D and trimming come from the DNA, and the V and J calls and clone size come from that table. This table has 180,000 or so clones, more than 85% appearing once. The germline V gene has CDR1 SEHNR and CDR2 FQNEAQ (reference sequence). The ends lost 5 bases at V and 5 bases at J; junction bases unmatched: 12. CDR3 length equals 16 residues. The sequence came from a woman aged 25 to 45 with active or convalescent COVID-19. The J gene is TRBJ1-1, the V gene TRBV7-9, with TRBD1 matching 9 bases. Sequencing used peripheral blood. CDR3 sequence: CASSAVVGTGKTEAFF. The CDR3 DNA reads TGTGCCAGCAGCGCGGTAGTCGGGACAGGGAAGACTGAAGCTTTCTTT. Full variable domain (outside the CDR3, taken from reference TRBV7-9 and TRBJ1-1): DTGVSQNPRHKITKRGQNVTFRCDPISEHNRLYWYRQTLGQGPEFLTYFQNEAQLEKSRLLSDRFSAERPKGSFSTLEIQRTEQGDSAMYLCASSAVVGTGKTEAFFGQGTRLTVV.